Shown below are 27 T cell receptor beta chains from a single sample sequenced in a study of regulatory T cells in long-lasting Graves disease. CDR3 regions were amplified by Arm-PCR using iRepertoire HTBI primers to build TCR beta libraries. In TCRdb, the multiplex PCR reads were re-called with MiXCR into one record per CDR3 protein. The repertoire holds about 380,000 distinct CDR3 sequences, with around 15% as singletons. Noted time point: newly diagnosed GD, antithyroid drugs for less than 3 months. PBMC RNA was the source of the TCR library. The source material was peripheral blood mononuclear cells (PBMCs), sampled at new diagnosis, from a patient treated with antithyroid drugs. The receptors here all came from a female donor with Graves disease.

Many counts were recorded for this clonotype. The chain recombines TRBV12-3 or TRBV12-4 with TRBJ2-7, with 11 bases aligning to TRBD2. This CDR3 contains 15 residues. Losses at the gene ends were 4 bases for V and 3 bases for J; bases not matched to a gene: 5. The CDR3 sequence: CASSSRLAGSYEQYF. In DNA, the CDR3 is TGTGCCAGCAGTTCAAGACTAGCGGGAAGCTACGAGCAGTACTTC.

This clonotype was detected many times. The genes are TRBV7-2 and TRBJ2-7; D is perhaps TRBD1 or TRBD2 (6 bases each). Trimming cost V 4 bases and J 7 bases, with 20 bases left between them. The length of the CDR3 is 15 residues. Germline assignment: CDR1 SGHTA and CDR2 FQGNSA. CDR3 sequence (DNA): TGTGCCAGCAGCTCCTCTTCCGCAGGGGCGGGGGAGCAGTACTTC. Residues: CASSSSSAGAGEQYF.

This clonotype was picked up many times. The chain combines TRBV27 with TRBJ1-3; D is ambiguous. CDR3 length: 16 residues. Looked up from germline, CDR1 is MNHEY and CDR2 is SMNVEV (reference sequence). Trimming removed 9 bases at V and 3 bases at J, with 21 bases between. Written as DNA, the CDR3 is TGTGCCAGTTCTACCCTCCCCGTAGGTGTTGGAAACACCATATATTTT. Amino acids: CASSTLPVGVGNTIYF.

This clonotype has only a few counts. The chain carries TRBV20-1 and TRBJ2-5; a possible D gene is TRBD2 (5 bases). The CDR3 spans 13 residues. The ends were cut back, 4 bases at V and 5 bases at J, with 14 bases in the middle. Germline V gene lookup returns CDR1 DFQATT and CDR2 SNEGSKA (reference sequence). Here the CDR3 reads CSAIDQTGETQYF. Here the CDR3 DNA reads TGCAGTGCTATTGACCAAACGGGGGAGACCCAGTACTTC.

The rearrangement links TRBV7-2 to TRBJ1-4; 8 bases are shared with TRBD1. CDR1 and CDR2 (germline): SGHTA, FQGNSA. J was trimmed by 8 bases and V by 5 bases; bases with no gene match: 10. The CDR3 runs 15 residues. The CDR3 DNA follows: TGTGCCAGCAGCGGGCAGGGGGCGCGAGGGGAAAAACTGTTTTTT. Protein: CASSGQGARGEKLFF.

This clonotype was seen many times. The chain combines TRBV6-1 with TRBJ2-1; D unresolved. V dropped 1 base and J dropped 0 bases, with 7 bases sitting between them. Germline V lookup: CDR1 MNHNS, CDR2 SASEGT. This CDR3 is built from 15 residues. CDR3 sequence reads: CASSEGGSSYNEQFF. DNA for the CDR3: TGTGCCAGCAGTGAAGGCGGAAGCTCCTACAATGAGCAGTTCTTC.

This clonotype was seen at least ten times. The rearrangement links TRBV28 to TRBJ2-3; the D is unclear. The CDR3 is 11 amino acids. Trimming pared 6 bases from V and 8 bases from J, leaving 9 bases between. CDR1 is MDHEN and CDR2 is SYDVKM in the germline V gene. The CDR3 loop reads CASSPLRTQYF. The CDR3 nucleotides are TGTGCCAGCAGCCCCCTCCGTACGCAGTATTTT.

This clonotype was recorded many times. The chain couples TRBV30 to TRBJ2-1; 8 nucleotides line up with TRBD2. V shed 5 bases, J shed 4 bases, and the junction held 19 bases outside the gene matches. There are 18 residues in the CDR3. Germline CDR1 and CDR2: GTSNPN and SVGIG (reference sequence). The CDR3: CAWETQGLDGRGYNEQFF. The CDR3 coding sequence is TGTGCCTGGGAAACACAGGGATTGGACGGGAGGGGATACAATGAGCAGTTCTTC.

This clonotype was detected many times. The V gene is TRBV3-1, the J gene TRBJ2-1; a possible D gene is TRBD2 (6 bases). The better agreement between TRBJ2-5 and the DNA end casts doubt on the J call. Per germline, CDR1 LGHDT and CDR2 YNNKEL (reference sequence). This CDR3 spans 15 amino acids. CDR3 sequence: CASSQEVSSGVTQYF. CDR3 bases: TGTGCCAGCAGCCAAGAAGTGAGTAGCGGAGTGACCCAGTACTTC.

This clonotype was observed many times. This chain joins TRBV12-3 or TRBV12-4 and TRBJ2-3, with 10 bases lining up with TRBD2. The junction had 6 bases not matched to a gene; V was cut back by 7 bases and J by 5 bases. This CDR3 spans 14 amino acids. CDR3 sequence: CASKGLAGVDTQYF. CDR3 nucleotide sequence: TGTGCCAGCAAGGGGCTAGCGGGAGTAGATACGCAGTATTTT.

This clonotype was observed many times. V usage is TRBV6-1 and J usage is TRBJ1-1; 9 positions agree with TRBD1. Germline V lookup: CDR1 MNHNS, CDR2 SASEGT. The CDR3 loop spans 15 amino acids. V dropped 7 bases and J dropped 6; count of bases not matched to a gene: 12. The CDR3 reads CASIRLTGGTSEAFF. CDR3 in DNA: TGTGCCAGCATCCGACTGACAGGGGGTACCTCTGAAGCTTTCTTT.

This clonotype showed up many times. This rearrangement joins TRBV6-1 to TRBJ1-5; 10 bases line up with TRBD1. The CDR3 contains 17 residues. Germline lookup yields CDR1 MNHNS and CDR2 SASEGT. V shed 6 bases, J shed 0 bases, and the junction held 8 bases outside the gene matches. CDR3 nucleotide sequence: TGTGCCAGCAGCGCAGACAGGGGGCTTTATAGCAATCAGCCCCAGCATTTT. This gives the protein CASSADRGLYSNQPQHF.

V usage is TRBV19 and J usage is TRBJ1-2; maybe TRBD1 (5 bases). This CDR3 has 15 residues. CDR1 is LNHDA and CDR2 is SQIVND in the germline V gene (reference sequence). Trimming removed 4 bases from V and 8 bases from J, with 20 bases in between. This chain's CDR3 is CASSTPLRDFDGYTF. CDR3 bases: TGTGCCAGTAGTACACCCCTCCGGGACTTCGACGGCTACACCTTC.

There are many counts of this clonotype. The V call is TRBV24-1, the J call TRBJ2-1; 12 bases match TRBD2. This CDR3 comprises 15 residues. CDR1 and CDR2 from the germline V gene are KGHDR and SFDVKD. With 3 bases clipped from V and 8 bases from J, the junction kept 4 bases outside the gene matches. The CDR3 sequence is CATSDPGLAGHEQFF. In nucleotides, the CDR3 is TGTGCCACCAGTGATCCGGGACTAGCGGGCCATGAGCAGTTCTTC.

The chain links TRBV9 to TRBJ2-3, with 8 nucleotides matching TRBD2. The V and J ends lost 4 bases and 3 bases, in that order; junction bases with no gene match: 4. The CDR3 is 14 residues long. Looked up from germline, CDR1 is SGDLS and CDR2 is YYNGEE. The CDR3 DNA reads as TGTGCCAGCAGCCAAGCGGGAGAGACAGATACGCAGTATTTT. Residues: CASSQAGETDTQYF.

This clonotype was seen ten or more times. The chain combines TRBV2 with TRBJ1-4, with a weak D call TRBD1 (6 bases). Trimming left V 5 bases short and J 3 bases short, with 13 bases between. The CDR3 runs to 15 residues. Germline lookup yields CDR1 SNHLY and CDR2 FYNNEI. The DNA for the CDR3 is TGTGCCAGCAGTCAAACAGGGACGGCTAATGAAAAACTGTTTTTT. Protein: CASSQTGTANEKLFF.

This clonotype was detected many times. This chain joins TRBV6-2 or TRBV6-3 and TRBJ2-7; 11 nucleotides match TRBD2. The CDR3 is 18 residues long. V lost 2 bases and J lost 2; bases outside the gene matches: 11. Per the germline V gene, CDR1 is MNHEY and CDR2 is SVGEGT. The CDR3 is CASSYILAGGSFAYEQYF. The DNA of the CDR3 is TGTGCCAGCAGTTACATCCTAGCGGGAGGTTCGTTCGCCTACGAGCAGTACTTC.

There are many counts of this clonotype. This rearrangement joins TRBV2 to TRBJ2-1, with 10 bases identical to TRBD2. The germline V gene has CDR1 SNHLY and CDR2 FYNNEI. This CDR3 spans 19 amino acids. After removal of 6 bases from V and 0 bases from J, the junction contained 14 bases not matched to a gene. The CDR3 region is CASSKVGTSVRSSYNEQFF. For the CDR3, the DNA is TGTGCCAGCAGCAAAGTGGGGACTAGCGTACGGAGCTCCTACAATGAGCAGTTCTTC.

This clonotype was seen at least ten times. CDR3 sequence (DNA): TGTGCCAGCAGCCTACCAGGTTCTGGCTACACCTTC. Amino acids: CASSLPGSGYTF. This sequence joins TRBV13 and TRBJ1-2; D remains unclear. The CDR3 loop spans 12 amino acids. The germline gives CDR1 PRHDT, CDR2 FYEKMQ (reference sequence). The V end was cut by 5 bases, the J end by 7 bases, with 11 bases between.

This clonotype was counted ten times or more. V gene TRBV7-2 combines with J gene TRBJ2-3; TRBD1 matches at 8 bases. CDR1 and CDR2 from the germline V gene are SGHTA and FQGNSA. CDR3 size: 15 residues. Trimming at V came to 6 bases and at J to 5 bases, leaving 10 bases not matched to a gene. The CDR3, as DNA: TGTGCCAGCAGGCAGACAGGGGTATCCATAGATACGCAGTATTTT. Amino acid sequence: CASRQTGVSIDTQYF.

This clonotype was observed a few times. This chain links TRBV27 with TRBJ2-2; 9 bases match TRBD2. Germline V lookup: CDR1 MNHEY, CDR2 SMNVEV (reference sequence). The junction had 12 bases not matched to a gene; V was cut back by 0 bases and J by 1 base. This CDR3 has 20 amino acids. Here the CDR3 DNA reads TGTGCCAGCAGTTTATCGATAGACGGCGGGGGGGCCAAGAACACCGGGGAGCTGTTTTTT. This gives the protein CASSLSIDGGGAKNTGELFF.

This clonotype appeared many times. This sequence joins TRBV24-1 and TRBJ2-3; D may be TRBD1 (6 bases). The CDR3 has 14 amino acids. The germline CDR1 and CDR2 sequences are KGHDR and SFDVKD. V was shortened by 7 bases and J by 1 base, with 11 bases between the two germline ends. CDR3 sequence (DNA): TGTGCCACCAGCCGACAGGCAGGCACAGATACGCAGTATTTT. Translated, it gives CATSRQAGTDTQYF.

Note on this clonotype: A junction boundary mismatches the germline segment, possibly from a read error. The chain uses TRBV7-7 and TRBJ2-2; 12 bases fit TRBD1. CDR1 is SSHAT and CDR2 is FNYEAQ in the germline V gene (reference sequence). CDR3 length: 16 amino acids. CDR3 bases: TGTGCTAGCAGCCCGGGACAGGGGGCGCCCACCGGGGAGCTGTTTTTT. This translates into CASSPGQGAPTGELFF. The variable domain in full, with the rest retrieved from reference TRBV7-7 and TRBJ2-2, is GAGVSQSPRYKVTKRGQDVTLRCDPISSHATLYWYQQALGQGPEFLTYFNYEAQPDKSGLPSDRFSAERPEGSISTLTIQRTEQRDSAMYRCASSPGQGAPTGELFFGEGSRLTVL.

This clonotype has only one observation. This chain joins TRBV19 and TRBJ2-6; D is perhaps TRBD2 (7 bases). V was cut by 11 bases and J by 2 bases, with 13 bases left in between. Germline V gives CDR1 LNHDA, CDR2 SQIVND (reference sequence). The CDR3 is 14 amino acids. CDR3 nucleotide sequence: TGTGCCGCCCAAGGGGGGGCTGGGGCCAACGTCCTGACTTTC. It is translated as CAAQGGAGANVLTF.

This chain joins TRBV7-6 and TRBJ1-6, with D possibly matching TRBD1 (5 bases). V was pared by 9 bases and J by 7 bases, with 10 bases between. Germline V gene data show CDR1 as SGHVS and CDR2 as FNYEAQ. The CDR3 sequence is 12 residues long. The CDR3 region is CASGHPNSPLHF. CDR3 sequence (DNA): TGTGCCAGTGGACATCCGAATTCACCCCTCCACTTT.

This clonotype has just a few counts. Here the CDR3 reads CASSQGPGGNQPQHF. The CDR3 bases are TGCGCCAGCAGCCAGGGGCCAGGGGGCAATCAGCCCCAGCATTTT. The J gene is TRBJ1-5, the V gene TRBV4-1; a possible D gene is TRBD1 (6 bases). The germline V gene has CDR1 MGHRA and CDR2 YSYEKL. The CDR3 has 15 residues. Deletions cut 3 bases from V and 2 bases from J, with 11 bases between.

This clonotype came up many times. The V gene is TRBV29-1, the J gene TRBJ1-3; D is undetermined. The CDR3 length is 13 residues. Trimming pared 1 base from V and 0 bases from J, leaving 4 bases between. CDR1 is SQVTM, CDR2 ANQGSEA, per germline. CDR3 bases: TGCAGCGTTGAAGGCAGCTCTGGAAACACCATATATTTT. Translating gives CSVEGSSGNTIYF.